This TCR beta chain was captured by sequencing in a study of OX40 agonist ivuxolimab in advanced cancers. The study in broad terms: Ivuxolimab was a fully human IgG2 agonistic monoclonal antibody targeting the costimulatory receptor OX40 (CD134). Intravenous ivuxolimab was administered to patients every 2 weeks at six dose levels: 0.01, 0.1, 0.3, 1.5, 3 and 10 mg/kg. Of the approximately 54 patients in dose escalation, about 19 had hepatocellular carcinoma, some 15 had melanoma, 9 had renal cell carcinoma and 9 had head and neck cancer. A male proportion of under 85% and a mean age of approximately 58 years, ranging from 23 to 79, were recorded for the dose-escalation cohort. Patients were allowed to have had prior anti-PD-1, anti-PD-L1 or anti-CTLA-4 therapy, and more than 30% of the dose-escalation patients had previously received checkpoint inhibitors. Partial responses were achieved by three dose-escalation patients, of whom one had hepatocellular carcinoma and two had cutaneous melanoma. Peripheral TCRbeta sequencing was intended to test whether TCR sequence diversity was altered and clonal T-cell expansion was caused by ivuxolimab. The paper covers the monotherapy dose-escalation part of the phase I ivuxolimab trial, which included N of about 56 patients. General findings and caveats noted by the study authors: Low levels of normalized T-cell clonal expansion were also shown by some nonresponding patients. At doses of 0.1 to 3.0 mg/kg, clonal expansion of both CD4+ and CD8+ T cells in blood was seen between baseline and week 6. On average, CD8+ T cells showed more expanded clones than CD4+ T cells after ivuxolimab. In partial responders in the 0.1-3.0 mg/kg groups, normalized peripheral clonal expansion was found to be among the lowest, especially among CD8+ T cells. Antigen specificity was not determined for the clonally expanded peripheral T cells.

For sequencing of the TCRbeta CDR3 region, genomic DNA was extracted from the sorted cells. The immunoSEQ Assay was used to sequence the TCRbeta CDR3 regions. Held by TCRdb, this immuneACCESS table contains in-frame sequences only and omits some clones. Under half of the omission traces to an unresolved V gene where checked; the cause of the rest is unknown. Present in this sample are approximately 77,000 clones, roughly nine tenths of which were seen just once. The ten top clones hold about 1.7% of the sample. V is cut by 0 bases and J by 0 bases, and the space between the germline ends is 8 bases. From the cysteine up to the phenylalanine, the CDR3 has a length of 15 residues. The entry retains the CDR3 DNA only, 45 bases that are in frame from base 1. The germline V gene yields ENHRY for CDR1 and SYGVKD for CDR2. The trial excluded patients who had a history of autoimmune disease or were on systemic immunosuppression. In every dose cohort, peripheral blood was drawn for TCR sequencing at baseline, cycle 4 day 1, and cycle 7 day 1. Samples came from an open-label, multicenter, first-in-human phase I dose-escalation trial of ivuxolimab. Adults with locally advanced or metastatic head and neck squamous cell, hepatocellular, melanoma or renal cell carcinoma were enrolled in the trial. Before TCR sequencing, CD4+ T cells and CD8+ T cells were sorted from peripheral blood as separate populations.

This clone has only one observation. Its binding antigen is unknown. No base quality information exists; no much larger clone differs at one position. The sequence was obtained from an adult with an advanced solid tumor such as melanoma, head and neck, liver or kidney cancer. This chain joins TRBV10-3 to TRBJ2-5, with the D gene call left open. The sequences come from CD4+ or CD8+ T cells sorted from blood, collected in a trial of the OX40 agonist ivuxolimab. The CDR3 reads CAISESALDQETQYF. At the DNA level, the sequence is TGTGCCATCAGTGAGTCGGCGCTAGACCAAGAGACCCAGTACTTC.